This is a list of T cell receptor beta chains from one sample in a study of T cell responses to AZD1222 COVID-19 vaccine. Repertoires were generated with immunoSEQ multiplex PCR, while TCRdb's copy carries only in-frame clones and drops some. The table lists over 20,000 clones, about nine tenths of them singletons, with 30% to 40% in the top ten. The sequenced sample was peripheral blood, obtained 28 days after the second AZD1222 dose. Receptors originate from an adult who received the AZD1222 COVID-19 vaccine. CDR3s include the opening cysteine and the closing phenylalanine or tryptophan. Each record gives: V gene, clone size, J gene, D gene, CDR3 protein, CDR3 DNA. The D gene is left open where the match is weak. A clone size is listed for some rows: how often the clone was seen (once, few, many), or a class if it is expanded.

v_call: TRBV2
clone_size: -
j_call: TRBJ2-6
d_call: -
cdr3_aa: CANPRVAMNSGANVLTF
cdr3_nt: TGTGCCAACCCCCGGGTAGCGATGAACTCTGGGGCCAACGTCCTGACTTTC

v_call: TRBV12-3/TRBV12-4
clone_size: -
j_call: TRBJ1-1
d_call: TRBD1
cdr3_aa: CASSLPQGAPAFF
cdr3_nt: TGTGCCAGCAGTCTCCCTCAGGGGGCGCCAGCTTTCTTT

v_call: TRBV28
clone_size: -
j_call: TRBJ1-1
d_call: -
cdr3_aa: CASWGGGRNTEAFF
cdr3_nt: TGTGCCAGTTGGGGGGGAGGTCGGAACACTGAAGCTTTCTTT

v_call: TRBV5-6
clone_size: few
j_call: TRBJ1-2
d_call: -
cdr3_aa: CASSLLGDSHHGYTF
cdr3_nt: TGTGCCAGCAGCTTGCTCGGTGACAGCCACCACGGCTACACCTTC

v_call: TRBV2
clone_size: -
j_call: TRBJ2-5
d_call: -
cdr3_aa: CASSLNSGLIGETQYF
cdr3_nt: TGTGCCAGCAGCCTGAACAGCGGCCTTATAGGGGAGACCCAGTACTTC

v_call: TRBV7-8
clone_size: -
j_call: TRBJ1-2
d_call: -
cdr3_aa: CASSLAFGPWNGYTF
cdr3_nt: TGTGCCAGCAGCTTAGCTTTCGGGCCCTGGAATGGCTACACCTTC

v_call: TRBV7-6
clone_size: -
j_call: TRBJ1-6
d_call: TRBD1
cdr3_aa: CASSHTTGQLHF
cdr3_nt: TGTGCCAGCAGCCACACGACAGGGCAACTCCACTTT

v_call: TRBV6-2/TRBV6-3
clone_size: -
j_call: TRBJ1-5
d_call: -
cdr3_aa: CASSYKFGAGANQPQHF
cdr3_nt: TGTGCCAGCAGTTATAAATTCGGTGCGGGGGCTAATCAGCCCCAGCATTTT

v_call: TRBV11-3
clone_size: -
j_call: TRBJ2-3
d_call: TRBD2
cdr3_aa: CASSQGLGPDTQYF
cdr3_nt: TGTGCCAGCAGCCAAGGACTAGGTCCAGATACGCAGTATTTT

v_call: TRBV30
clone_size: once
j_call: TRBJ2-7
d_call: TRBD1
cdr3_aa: CAWRPGTAYEQYF
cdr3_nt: TGTGCCTGGAGACCCGGGACAGCCTACGAGCAGTACTTC

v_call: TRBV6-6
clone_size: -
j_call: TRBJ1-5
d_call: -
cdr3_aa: CASSYDGIGSQPQHF
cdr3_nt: TGTGCCAGCAGTTACGACGGGATAGGGAGTCAGCCCCAGCATTTT

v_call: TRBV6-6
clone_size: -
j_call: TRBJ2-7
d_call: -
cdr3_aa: CASSYGLPTSYEQYF
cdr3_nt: TGTGCCAGCAGTTACGGTCTCCCGACTAGTTACGAGCAGTACTTC

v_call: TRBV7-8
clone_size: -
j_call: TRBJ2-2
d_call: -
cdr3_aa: CASSRGTTPPGELFF
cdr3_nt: TGTGCCAGCAGCCGAGGTACTACCCCGCCCGGGGAGCTGTTTTTT

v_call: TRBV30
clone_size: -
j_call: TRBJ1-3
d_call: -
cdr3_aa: CAWSVRGTIGNTIYF
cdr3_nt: TGTGCCTGGAGTGTACGGGGAACTATCGGAAACACCATATATTTT

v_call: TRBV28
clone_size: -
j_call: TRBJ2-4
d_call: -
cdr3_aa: CASSPHTSLAKNIQYF
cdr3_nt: TGTGCCAGCAGTCCCCACACCAGTCTAGCCAAAAACATTCAGTACTTC

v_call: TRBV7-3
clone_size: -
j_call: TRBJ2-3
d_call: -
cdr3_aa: CASSPDVIRGDTQYF
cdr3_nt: TGTGCCAGCAGCCCGGATGTGATTAGAGGGGATACGCAGTATTTT

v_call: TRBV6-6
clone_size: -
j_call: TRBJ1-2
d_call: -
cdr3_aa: CASSLPQGGYTF
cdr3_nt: TGTGCCAGCAGTCTCCCCCAGGGTGGCTACACCTTC

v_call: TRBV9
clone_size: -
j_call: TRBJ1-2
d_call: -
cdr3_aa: CASSARAYGYTF
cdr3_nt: TGTGCCAGCAGCGCCAGGGCCTATGGCTACACCTTC

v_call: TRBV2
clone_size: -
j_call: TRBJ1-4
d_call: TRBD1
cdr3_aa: CASSAGTVVREKLFF
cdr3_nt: TGTGCCAGCAGCGCCGGGACAGTGGTTAGGGAAAAACTGTTTTTT

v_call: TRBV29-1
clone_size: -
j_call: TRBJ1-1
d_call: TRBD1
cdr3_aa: CSVAGTAGNTEAFF
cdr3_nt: TGCAGCGTGGCCGGGACAGCGGGGAACACTGAAGCTTTCTTT

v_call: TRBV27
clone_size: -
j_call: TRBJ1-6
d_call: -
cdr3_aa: CASSWTAINSPLHF
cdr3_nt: TGTGCCAGCAGTTGGACAGCGATAAATTCACCCCTCCACTTT

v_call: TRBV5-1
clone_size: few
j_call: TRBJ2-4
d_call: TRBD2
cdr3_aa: CASSNLGTSARIQYF
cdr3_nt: TGCGCCAGCAGTAATCTAGGGACTAGCGCCAGGATTCAGTACTTC

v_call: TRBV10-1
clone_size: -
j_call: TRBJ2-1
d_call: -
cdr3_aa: CASSEPRDINEQFF
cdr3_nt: TGCGCCAGCAGTGAGCCTCGGGACATAAATGAGCAGTTCTTC

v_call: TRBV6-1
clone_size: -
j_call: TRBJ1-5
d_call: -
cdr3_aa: CASSDHGRQPQHF
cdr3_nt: TGTGCCAGCAGTGACCACGGCCGTCAGCCCCAGCATTTT

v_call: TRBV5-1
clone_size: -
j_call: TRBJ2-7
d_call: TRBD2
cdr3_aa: CASTAWTAGAYEQYF
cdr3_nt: TGCGCCAGCACCGCTTGGACTGCGGGAGCCTACGAGCAGTACTTC

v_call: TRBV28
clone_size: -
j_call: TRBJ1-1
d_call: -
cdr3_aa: CASSSPSNWEAFF
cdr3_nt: TGTGCCAGCAGTTCCCCATCAAACTGGGAAGCTTTCTTT